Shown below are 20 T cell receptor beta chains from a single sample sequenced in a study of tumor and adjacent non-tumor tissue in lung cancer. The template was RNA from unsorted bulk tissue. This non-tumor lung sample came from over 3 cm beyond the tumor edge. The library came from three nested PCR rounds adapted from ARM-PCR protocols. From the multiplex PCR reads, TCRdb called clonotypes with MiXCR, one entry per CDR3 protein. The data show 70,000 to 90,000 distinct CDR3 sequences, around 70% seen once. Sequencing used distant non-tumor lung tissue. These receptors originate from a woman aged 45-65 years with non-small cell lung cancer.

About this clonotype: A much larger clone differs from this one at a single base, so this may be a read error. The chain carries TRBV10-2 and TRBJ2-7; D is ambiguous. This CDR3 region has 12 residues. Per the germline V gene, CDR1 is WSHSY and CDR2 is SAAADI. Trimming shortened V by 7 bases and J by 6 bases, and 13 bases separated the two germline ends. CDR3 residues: CASMVFRSEQYF. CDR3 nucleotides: TGCGCCAGCATGGTCTTCCGCTCCGAGCAGTACTTC.

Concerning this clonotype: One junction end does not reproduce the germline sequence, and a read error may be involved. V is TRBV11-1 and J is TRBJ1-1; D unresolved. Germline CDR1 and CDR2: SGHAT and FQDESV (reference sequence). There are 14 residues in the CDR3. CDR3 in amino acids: CASSLKELSIEASF. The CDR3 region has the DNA TGTGCCAGCAGCTTGAAGGAGTTGAGCATTGAAGCTTCCTTT.

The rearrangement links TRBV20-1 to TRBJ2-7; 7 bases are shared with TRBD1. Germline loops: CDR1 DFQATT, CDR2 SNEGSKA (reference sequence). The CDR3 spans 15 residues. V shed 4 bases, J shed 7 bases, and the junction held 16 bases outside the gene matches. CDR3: CSANGQEILSGEQYF. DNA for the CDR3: TGCAGTGCTAACGGACAGGAGATCCTAAGTGGTGAGCAGTACTTC.

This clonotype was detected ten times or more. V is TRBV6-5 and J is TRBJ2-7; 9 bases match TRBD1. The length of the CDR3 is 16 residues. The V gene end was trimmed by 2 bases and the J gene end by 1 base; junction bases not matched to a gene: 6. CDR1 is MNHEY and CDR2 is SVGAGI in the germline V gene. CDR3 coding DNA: TGTGCCAGCAGTTACCTATCGGACAGGGGATCCTACGAGCAGTACTTC. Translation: CASSYLSDRGSYEQYF.

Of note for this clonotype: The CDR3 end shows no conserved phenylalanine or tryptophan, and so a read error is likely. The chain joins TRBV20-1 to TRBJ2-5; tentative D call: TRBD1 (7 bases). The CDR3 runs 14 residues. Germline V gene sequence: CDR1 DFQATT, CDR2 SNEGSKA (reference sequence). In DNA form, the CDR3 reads TGCAGTGCCACATTTGACAGGGATCGGGAGACTCAGTACATC. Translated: CSATFDRDRETQYI.

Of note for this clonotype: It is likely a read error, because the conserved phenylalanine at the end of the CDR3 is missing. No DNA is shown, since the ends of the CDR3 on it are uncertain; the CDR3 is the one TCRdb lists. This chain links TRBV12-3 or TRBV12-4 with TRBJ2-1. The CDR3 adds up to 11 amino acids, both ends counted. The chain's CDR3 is CANSLAPEQLI.

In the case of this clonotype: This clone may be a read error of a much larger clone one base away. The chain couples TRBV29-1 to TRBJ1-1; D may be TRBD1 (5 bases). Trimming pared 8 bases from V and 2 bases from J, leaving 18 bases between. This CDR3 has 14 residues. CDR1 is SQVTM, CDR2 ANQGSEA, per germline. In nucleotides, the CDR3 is TGCAGCATTCGACGGGGTGGGGCAAACACTGAAGCTTTCTTT. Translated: CSIRRGGANTEAFF.

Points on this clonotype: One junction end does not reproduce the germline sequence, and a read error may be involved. The CDR3: CSARQTRGTDTGELFF. The CDR3 nucleotides read TGCAGTGCTAGACAGACTAGAGGGACAGACACCGGGGAACTGTTTTTT. The J gene is TRBJ2-2, the V gene TRBV20-1; a possible D gene is TRBD1 (7 bases). Germline V CDR1 and CDR2: DFQATT, SNEGSKA (reference sequence). The CDR3 runs to 16 residues.

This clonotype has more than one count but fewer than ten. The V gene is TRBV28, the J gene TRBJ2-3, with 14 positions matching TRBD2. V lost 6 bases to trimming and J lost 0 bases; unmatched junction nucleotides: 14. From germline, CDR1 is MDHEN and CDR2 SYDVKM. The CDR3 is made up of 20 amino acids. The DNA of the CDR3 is TGTGCCAGCAGCTCTCCCCCGGGACTAGCGGGAGACGGTAGCACAGATACGCAGTATTTT. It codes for CASSSPPGLAGDGSTDTQYF.

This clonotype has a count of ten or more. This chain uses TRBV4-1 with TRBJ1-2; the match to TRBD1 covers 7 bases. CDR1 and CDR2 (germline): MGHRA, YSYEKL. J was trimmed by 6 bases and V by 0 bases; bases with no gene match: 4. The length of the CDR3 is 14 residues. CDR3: CASSQDRGPDGYTF. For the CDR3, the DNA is TGCGCCAGCAGCCAAGATAGGGGGCCGGATGGCTACACCTTC.

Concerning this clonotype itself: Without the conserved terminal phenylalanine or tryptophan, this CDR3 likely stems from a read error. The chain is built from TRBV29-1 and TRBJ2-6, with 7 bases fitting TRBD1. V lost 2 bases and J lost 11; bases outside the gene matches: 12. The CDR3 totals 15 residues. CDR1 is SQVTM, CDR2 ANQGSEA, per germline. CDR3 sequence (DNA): TGCAGCGTTGAAATTCAAGGGACAGTTTTTCACGTCCTGACTTTA. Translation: CSVEIQGTVFHVLTL.

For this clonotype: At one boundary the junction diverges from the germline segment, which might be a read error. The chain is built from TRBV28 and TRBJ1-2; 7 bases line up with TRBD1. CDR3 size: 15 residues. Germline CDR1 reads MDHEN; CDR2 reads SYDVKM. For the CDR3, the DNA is TGTACCAGCAGTACCAATCAGGGGGGCGGCTATGGCTACACCTTC. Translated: CTSSTNQGGGYGYTF.

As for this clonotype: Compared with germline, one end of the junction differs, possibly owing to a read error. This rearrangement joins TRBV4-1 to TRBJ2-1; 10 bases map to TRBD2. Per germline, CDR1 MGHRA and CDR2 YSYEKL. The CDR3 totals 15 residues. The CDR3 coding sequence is TGCACCAGCAGCCATGTTCGAGCGGGAGGGTGGGAGCACTTCTTC. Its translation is CTSSHVRAGGWEHFF.

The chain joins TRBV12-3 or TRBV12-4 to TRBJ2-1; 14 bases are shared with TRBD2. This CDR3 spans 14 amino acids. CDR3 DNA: TGTACCAACAGCCAGACTAGCGGGAGGGCCGTTCAGTTCTTC. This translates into CTNSQTSGRAVQFF.

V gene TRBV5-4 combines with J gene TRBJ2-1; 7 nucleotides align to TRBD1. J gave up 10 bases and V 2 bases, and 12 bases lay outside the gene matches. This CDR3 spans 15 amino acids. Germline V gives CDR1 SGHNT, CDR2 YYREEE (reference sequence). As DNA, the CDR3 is TGTGCCAGCAGCTTTGAGGGGGCGAAGGGCCGGGAGCAGTTCTTC. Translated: CASSFEGAKGREQFF.

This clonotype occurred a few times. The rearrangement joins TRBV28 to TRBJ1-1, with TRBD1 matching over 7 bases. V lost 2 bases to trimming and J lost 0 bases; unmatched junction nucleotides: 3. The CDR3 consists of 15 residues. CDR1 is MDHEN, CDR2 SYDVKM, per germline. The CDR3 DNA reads TGTGCCAGCAGTTTACCGGGACAGATGAACACTGAAGCTTTCTTT. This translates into CASSLPGQMNTEAFF.

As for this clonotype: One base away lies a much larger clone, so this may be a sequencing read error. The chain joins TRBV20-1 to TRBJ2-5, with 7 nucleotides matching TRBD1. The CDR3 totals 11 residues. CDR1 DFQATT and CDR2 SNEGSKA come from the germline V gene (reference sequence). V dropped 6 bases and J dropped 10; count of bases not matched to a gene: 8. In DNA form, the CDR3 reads TGCAGTGCGAGGACAGGAAAGAGCCAGTACTTC. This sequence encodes CSARTGKSQYF.

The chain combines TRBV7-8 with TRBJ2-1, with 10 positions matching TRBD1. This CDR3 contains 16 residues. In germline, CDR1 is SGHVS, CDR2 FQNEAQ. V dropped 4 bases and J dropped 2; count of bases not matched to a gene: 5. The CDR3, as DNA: TGTGCCAGCAGCTCAGTGGGACAGGGGACCTACAATGAGCAGTTCTTC. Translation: CASSSVGQGTYNEQFF.

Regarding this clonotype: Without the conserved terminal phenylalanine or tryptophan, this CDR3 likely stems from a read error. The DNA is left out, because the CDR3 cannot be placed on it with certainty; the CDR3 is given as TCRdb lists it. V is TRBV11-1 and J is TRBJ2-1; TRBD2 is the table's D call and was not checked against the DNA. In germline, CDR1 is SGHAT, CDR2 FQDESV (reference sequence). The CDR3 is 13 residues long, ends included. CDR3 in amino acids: CASSIPPLDELFL.

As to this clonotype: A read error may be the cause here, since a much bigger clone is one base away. The CDR3 DNA sequence: TGCAGCGTGGAACTAGGGGGAACAGATACGCAGTATTTT. Translating gives CSVELGGTDTQYF. The chain carries TRBV29-1 and TRBJ2-3; the D gene is possibly TRBD1 (6 bases). CDR1 is SQVTM, CDR2 ANQGSEA, per germline. The CDR3 has 13 residues. V was pared by 6 bases and J by 3 bases, with 13 bases between.